This paragraph reports one T cell receptor beta chain. The clone's antigen remains unknown. No clone much larger than this one lies a single base away; base qualities are absent. Healthy HIV-negative adults with no recently reported acute infections or vaccinations were included as donors. All donors were Caucasian adults living in Nashville, Tennessee, USA. For unsorted samples, about 90 million PBMCs were counted and genomic DNA was extracted with the QIAamp DNA Blood Mini kit. Blood was obtained by leukapheresis, after which PBMCs were separated by Ficoll-Histopaque density gradient centrifugation and cryopreserved in liquid nitrogen vapor phase. Using the deep immunoSEQ assay, TCR CDR3 regions were amplified from genomic DNA by multiplex PCR. Extracted genomic DNA from each cell subset was distributed evenly across all wells of several immunoSEQ 96-well plates, and each plate was treated as a replicate. For unsorted PBMC, about 300 ng genomic DNA, equal to approximately 30,000 T cell genomes, was loaded into each replicate PCR. Ten immunoSEQ deep assay plates were used to sequence unsorted PBMC genomic DNA. Purified libraries were measured with a Qubit 3.0 fluorometer, size-checked on a Bioanalyzer 2100, and measured again with the KAPA Library Quantification kit. A separate single-read 150-cycle Illumina NextSeq 550 flow cell was used to sequence each immunoSEQ 96-well plate. The source study handled its data this way. The immunoSEQ output contained only junctional sequences without quality scores, so filtering could not match that applied to full-length reads. Sequences were annotated with PyIR, a Python wrapper for IgBLAST v1.9, and V/J genes and CDR3 were assigned using IMGT germline references. Reads were removed for weak V/J assignments (E-value above 1e-6), missing CDR3, stop codons, out-of-frame junctions, or ambiguous translated residues. A V3J clonotype was defined by an identical inferred V gene, J gene, and CDR3 amino acid sequence. Percentage overlap between repertoires was computed as shared unique clonotypes divided by the size of the smaller repertoire. Three approaches were used to assess repertoire richness: RTK rarefaction, the Chao1 estimator, and Recon v2.1 estimates of unobserved clonotypes. TCRdb mirrors the immuneACCESS table, restricted to in-frame sequences. Some clones are absent from its copies; in checked studies, under half trace to an unresolved V gene, and the reason for the others is unknown. V, J and clone size are those of that table, while D and trimming were read from the DNA. Recorded for this sample are about 490,000 clones; roughly 85% of them occurred a single time. The ten largest make up over 9.5% of the sample.

The germline V gene sets CDR1 to MDHEN and CDR2 to SYDVKM. From cysteine to phenylalanine, the CDR3 is 13 amino acids long. Of the read, only the CDR3 DNA is kept; its 39 bases are in frame from base 1. V is reduced by 7 bases and J by 4 bases, leaving a spacing of 13 bases between them. These data originate in a study of shared clonotypes between healthy human individuals (dated by TCRdb to 2019 to 2021). Regarding the study in general: The cohort included a few men and a couple of women between 18 and 49 years of age. To estimate repertoire size and how much clonotype sharing occurs between individuals, the study deeply sequenced the blood TCR repertoires of roughly 5 healthy adults. To increase sequencing depth and limit assay-specific biases, different laboratories used diverse techniques to prepare libraries and sequence TCR repertoires. Leukapheresis yielded between about 0.94 and 10 billion PBMCs per donor. Results and caveats for the whole study, not just this receptor: Sampling was restricted to blood, and TCR repertoires in tissues likely differ from the TCR repertoires found in blood. Because the study included only a small number of donors, the genetic and exposure-history diversity represented was limited. Based on pairwise subsampling, the degree of clonotype sharing among donors was expected to be affected by sequencing depth.

The rearrangement combines TRBV28 with TRBJ2-5, with no confidently assigned D gene. The clonotype originates from a woman aged 35 to 49 in good health. Some clones in this sample may be carry-over from other donors' samples. The sample was PBMCs. The DNA sequence follows: TGTGCCAGCACCATGGTCCTGAGAGAGACCCAGTACTTC. This translates into CASTMVLRETQYF.